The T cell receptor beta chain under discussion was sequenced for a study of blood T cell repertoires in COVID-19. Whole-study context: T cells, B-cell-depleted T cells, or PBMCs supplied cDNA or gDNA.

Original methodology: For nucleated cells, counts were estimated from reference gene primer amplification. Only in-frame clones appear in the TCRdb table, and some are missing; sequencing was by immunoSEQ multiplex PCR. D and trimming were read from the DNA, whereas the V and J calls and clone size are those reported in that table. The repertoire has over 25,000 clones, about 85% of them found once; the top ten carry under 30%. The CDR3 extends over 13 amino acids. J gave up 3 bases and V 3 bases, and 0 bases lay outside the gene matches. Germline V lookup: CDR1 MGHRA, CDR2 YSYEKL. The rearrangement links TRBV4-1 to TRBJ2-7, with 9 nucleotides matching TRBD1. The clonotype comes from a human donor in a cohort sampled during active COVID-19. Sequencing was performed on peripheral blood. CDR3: CASSQTGGYEQYF. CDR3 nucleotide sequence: TGCGCCAGCAGCCAGACAGGGGGCTACGAGCAGTACTTC.